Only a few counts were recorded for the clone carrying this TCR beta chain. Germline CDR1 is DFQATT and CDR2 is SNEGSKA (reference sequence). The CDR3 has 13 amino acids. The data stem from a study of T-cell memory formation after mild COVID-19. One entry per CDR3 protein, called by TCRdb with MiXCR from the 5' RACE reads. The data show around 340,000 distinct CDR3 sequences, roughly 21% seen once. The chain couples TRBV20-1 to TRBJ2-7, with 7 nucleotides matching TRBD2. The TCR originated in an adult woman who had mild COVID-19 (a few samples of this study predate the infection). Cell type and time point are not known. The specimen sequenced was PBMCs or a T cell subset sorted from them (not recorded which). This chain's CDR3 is CGLGPGGSYEQYF. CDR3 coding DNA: TGCGGCCTGGGTCCGGGGGGATCCTACGAGCAGTACTTC.